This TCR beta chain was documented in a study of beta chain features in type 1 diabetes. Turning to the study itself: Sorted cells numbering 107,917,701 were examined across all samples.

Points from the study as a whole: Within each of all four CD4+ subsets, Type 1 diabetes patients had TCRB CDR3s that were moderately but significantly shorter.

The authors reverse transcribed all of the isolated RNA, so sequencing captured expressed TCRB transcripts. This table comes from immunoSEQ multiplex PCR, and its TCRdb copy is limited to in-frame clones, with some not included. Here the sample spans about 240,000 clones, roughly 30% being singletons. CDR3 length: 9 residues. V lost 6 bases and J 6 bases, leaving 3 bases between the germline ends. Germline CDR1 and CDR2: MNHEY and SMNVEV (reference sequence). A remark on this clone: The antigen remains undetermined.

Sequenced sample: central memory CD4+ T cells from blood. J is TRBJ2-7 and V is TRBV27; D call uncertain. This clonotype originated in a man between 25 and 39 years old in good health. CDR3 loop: CASRSEQYF. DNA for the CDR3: TGTGCCAGCAGAAGCGAGCAGTACTTC.